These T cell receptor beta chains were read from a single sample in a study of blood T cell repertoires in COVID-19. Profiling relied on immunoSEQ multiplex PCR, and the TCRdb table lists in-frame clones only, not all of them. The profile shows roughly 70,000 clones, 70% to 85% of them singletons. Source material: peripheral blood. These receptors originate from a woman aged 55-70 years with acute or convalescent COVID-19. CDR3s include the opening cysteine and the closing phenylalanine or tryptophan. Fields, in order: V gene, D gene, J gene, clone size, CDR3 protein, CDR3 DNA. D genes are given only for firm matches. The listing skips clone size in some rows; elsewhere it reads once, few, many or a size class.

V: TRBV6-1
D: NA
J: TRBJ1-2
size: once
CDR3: CASSEWPYGYTF
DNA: TGTGCCAGCAGTGAATGGCCCTATGGCTACACCTTC

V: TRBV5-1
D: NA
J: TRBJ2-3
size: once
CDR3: CASSLGAPTDTQYF
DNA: TGCGCCAGCAGCTTGGGGGCGCCCACAGATACGCAGTATTTT

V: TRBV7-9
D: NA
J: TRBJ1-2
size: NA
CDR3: CASSGPGDGYTF
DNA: TGTGCCAGCAGCGGCCCAGGGGATGGCTACACCTTC

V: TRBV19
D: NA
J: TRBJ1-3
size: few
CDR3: CASSIAPQGSSGNTIYF
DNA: TGTGCCAGTAGTATAGCCCCGCAGGGGTCCTCTGGAAACACCATATATTTT

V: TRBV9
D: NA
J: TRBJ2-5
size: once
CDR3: CASSLGTDQETQYF
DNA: TGTGCCAGCAGCCTCGGGACTGATCAAGAGACCCAGTACTTC

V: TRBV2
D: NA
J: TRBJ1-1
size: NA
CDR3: CASSERQGMNTEAFF
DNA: TGTGCCAGCAGTGAACGGCAGGGGATGAACACTGAAGCTTTCTTT

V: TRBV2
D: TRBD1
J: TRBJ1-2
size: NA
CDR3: CASRLDRGGYGYTF
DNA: TGTGCCAGCAGGTTGGACAGGGGCGGCTATGGCTACACCTTC

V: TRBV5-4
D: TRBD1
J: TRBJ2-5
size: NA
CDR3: CASSPGEGQQETQYF
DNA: TGTGCCAGCAGCCCGGGTGAGGGACAGCAAGAGACCCAGTACTTC

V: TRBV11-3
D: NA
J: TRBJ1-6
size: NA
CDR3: CASSLVTVLSSYNSPLHF
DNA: TGTGCCAGCAGCTTAGTCACGGTATTGAGCTCCTATAATTCACCCCTCCACTTT

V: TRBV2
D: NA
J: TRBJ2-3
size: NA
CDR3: CASSEGIGVSSLGGNTDTQYF
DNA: TGTGCCAGCAGTGAAGGGATTGGCGTGTCCTCCCTTGGAGGAAACACAGATACGCAGTATTTT

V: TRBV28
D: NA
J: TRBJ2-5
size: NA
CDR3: CASSLRGSETQYF
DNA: TGTGCCAGCAGTCTTCGGGGGTCTGAGACCCAGTACTTC

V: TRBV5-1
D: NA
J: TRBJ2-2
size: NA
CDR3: CASSPGVSNTGELFF
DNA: TGCGCCAGCAGCCCCGGGGTGTCGAACACCGGGGAGCTGTTTTTT

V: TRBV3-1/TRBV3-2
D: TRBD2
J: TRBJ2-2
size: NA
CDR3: CASGTSYTGELFF
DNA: TGTGCCAGCGGGACTAGCTATACCGGGGAGCTGTTTTTT